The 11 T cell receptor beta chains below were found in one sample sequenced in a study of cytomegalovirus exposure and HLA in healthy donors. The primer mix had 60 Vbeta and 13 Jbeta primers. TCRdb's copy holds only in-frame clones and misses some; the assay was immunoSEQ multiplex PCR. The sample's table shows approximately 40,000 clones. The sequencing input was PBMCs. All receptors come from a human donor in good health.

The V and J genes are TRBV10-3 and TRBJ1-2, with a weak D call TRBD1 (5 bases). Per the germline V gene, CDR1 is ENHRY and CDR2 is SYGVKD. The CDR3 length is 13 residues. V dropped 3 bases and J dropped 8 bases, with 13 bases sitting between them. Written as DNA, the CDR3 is TGTGCCATCAGTGATAAGGGGCTCGGGGGCTACACCTTC. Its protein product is CAISDKGLGGYTF.

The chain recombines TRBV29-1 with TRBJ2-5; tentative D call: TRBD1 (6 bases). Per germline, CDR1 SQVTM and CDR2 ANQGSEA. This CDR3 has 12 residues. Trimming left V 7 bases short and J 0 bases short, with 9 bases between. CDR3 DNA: TGCAGCGGGAGGACAGACCAAGAGACCCAGTACTTC. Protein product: CSGRTDQETQYF.

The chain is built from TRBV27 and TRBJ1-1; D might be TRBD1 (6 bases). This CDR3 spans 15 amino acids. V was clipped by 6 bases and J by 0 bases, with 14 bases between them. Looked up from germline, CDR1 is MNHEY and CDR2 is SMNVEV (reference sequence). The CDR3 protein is CASRQNRDMNTEAFF. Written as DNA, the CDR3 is TGTGCCAGCAGGCAAAACAGGGATATGAACACTGAAGCTTTCTTT.

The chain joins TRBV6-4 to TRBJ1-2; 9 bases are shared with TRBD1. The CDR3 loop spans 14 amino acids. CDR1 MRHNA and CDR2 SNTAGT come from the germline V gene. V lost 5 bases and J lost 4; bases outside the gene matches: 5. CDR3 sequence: CASSPGQGTYGYTF. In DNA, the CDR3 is TGTGCCAGCAGTCCGGGACAGGGTACCTATGGCTACACCTTC.

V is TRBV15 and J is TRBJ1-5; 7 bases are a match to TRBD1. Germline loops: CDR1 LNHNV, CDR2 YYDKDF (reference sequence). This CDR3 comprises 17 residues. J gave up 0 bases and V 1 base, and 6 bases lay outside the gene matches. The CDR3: CATSRGNRGVSNQPQHF. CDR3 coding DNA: TGTGCCACCAGCAGAGGGAACAGGGGTGTTAGCAATCAGCCCCAGCATTTT.

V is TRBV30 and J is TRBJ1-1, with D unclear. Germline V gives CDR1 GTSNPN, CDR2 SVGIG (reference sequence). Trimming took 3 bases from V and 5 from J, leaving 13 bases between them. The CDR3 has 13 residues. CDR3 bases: TGTGCCTGGAGGGAGGACCAGTGGACTGAAGCTTTCTTT. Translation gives CAWREDQWTEAFF. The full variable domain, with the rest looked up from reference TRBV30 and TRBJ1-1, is SQTIHQWPATLVQPVGSPLSLECTVEGTSNPNLYWYRQAAGRGLQLLFYSVGIGQISSEVPQNLSASRPQDRQFILSSKKLLLSDSGFYLCAWREDQWTEAFFGQGTRLTVV.

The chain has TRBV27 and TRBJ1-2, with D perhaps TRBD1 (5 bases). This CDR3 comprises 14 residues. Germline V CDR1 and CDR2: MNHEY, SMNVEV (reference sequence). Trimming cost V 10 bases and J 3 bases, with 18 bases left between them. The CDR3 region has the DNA TGTGCCACCGCCGTGGGAGGGGATCACTATGGCTACACCTTC. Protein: CATAVGGDHYGYTF.

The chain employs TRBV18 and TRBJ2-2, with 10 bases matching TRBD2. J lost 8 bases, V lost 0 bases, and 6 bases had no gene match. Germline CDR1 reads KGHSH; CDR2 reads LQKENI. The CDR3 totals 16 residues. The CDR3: CASSPPGLASTGELFF. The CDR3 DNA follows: TGTGCCAGCTCACCACCGGGACTAGCGTCGACTGGGGAGCTGTTTTTT.

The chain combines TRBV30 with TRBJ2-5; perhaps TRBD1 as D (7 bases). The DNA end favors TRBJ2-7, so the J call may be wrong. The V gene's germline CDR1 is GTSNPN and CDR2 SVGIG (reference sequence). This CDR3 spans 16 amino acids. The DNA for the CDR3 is TGTGCCTGGAGTGTACCAGTGGCAGGGGGGCGAAGCGAGCAGTACTTC. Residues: CAWSVPVAGGRSEQYF.

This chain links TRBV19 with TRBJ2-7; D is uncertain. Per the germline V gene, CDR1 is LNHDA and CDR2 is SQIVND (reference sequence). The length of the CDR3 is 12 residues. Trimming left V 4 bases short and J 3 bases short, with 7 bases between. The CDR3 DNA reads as TGTGCCAGTAGTAGCGGAGTCTACGAGCAGTACTTC. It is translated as CASSSGVYEQYF.

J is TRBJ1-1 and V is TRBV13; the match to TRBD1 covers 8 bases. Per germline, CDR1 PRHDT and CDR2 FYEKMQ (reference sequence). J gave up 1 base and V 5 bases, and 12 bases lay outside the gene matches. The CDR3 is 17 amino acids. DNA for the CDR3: TGTGCCAGCAGCGCGCTGACAGGGGAATTAACGAACACTGAAGCTTTCTTT. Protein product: CASSALTGELTNTEAFF.